The 27 T cell receptor beta chains listed next were all sequenced from one sample in a study of cytomegalovirus exposure and HLA in healthy donors. Amplification used 60 Vbeta primers and 13 Jbeta primers. Clones were sequenced by immunoSEQ multiplex PCR, and TCRdb holds only the in-frame ones, with some missing. The repertoire holds more than 100,000 clones, with about four fifths as singletons. The sample consisted of PBMCs. The receptors originated from a female donor in good health and CMV-seropositive.

This clone was recorded only once. Here the CDR3 reads CASSFGTVEGSPLHF. In DNA form, the CDR3 reads TGTGCCAGCAGCTTTGGGACAGTTGAGGGTTCACCCCTCCACTTT. The V call is TRBV7-9, the J call TRBJ1-6; the match to TRBD1 covers 7 bases. From germline, CDR1 is SEHNR and CDR2 FQNEAQ (reference sequence). CDR3 length: 15 residues. Losses at the gene ends were 3 bases for V and 9 bases for J; bases not matched to a gene: 8.

This chain links TRBV5-1 with TRBJ1-2; D call uncertain. The CDR3 consists of 13 residues. V was shortened by 4 bases and J by 3 bases, with 10 bases between the two germline ends. In germline, CDR1 is SGHRS, CDR2 YFSETQ. In DNA form, the CDR3 reads TGCGCCAGCAGCGTTAGCCCGGACTATGGCTACACCTTC. Translation: CASSVSPDYGYTF.

CDR3 DNA sequence: TGTGCCAGCGCCCTGGGGGGGAAGGGACAGCCCCAGCATTTT. Translation: CASALGGKGQPQHF. The chain combines TRBV2 with TRBJ1-5; D perhaps matches TRBD1 (5 bases). This CDR3 is 14 amino acids long. Germline CDR1 reads SNHLY; CDR2 reads FYNNEI. Trimming removed 8 bases at V and 7 bases at J, with 18 bases between. Drawing the rest from reference TRBV2 and TRBJ1-5, the complete variable domain is EPEVTQTPSHQVTQMGQEVILRCVPISNHLYFYWYRQILGQKVEFLVSFYNNEISEKSEIFDDQFSVERPDGSNFTLKIRSTKLEDSAMYFCASALGGKGQPQHFGDGTRLSIL.

The CDR3 protein is CASSPGTGVIAFF. The CDR3, as DNA: TGCGCCAGCAGCCCAGGGACAGGGGTTATAGCTTTCTTT. The gene calls are TRBV5-1 and TRBJ1-1; 10 bases are a match to TRBD1. The CDR3 consists of 13 residues. The V gene's germline CDR1 is SGHRS and CDR2 YFSETQ. V lost 4 bases, J lost 10 bases, and 7 bases stayed unmatched.

This clone appeared a few times. The V call is TRBV6-6, the J call TRBJ2-2; 10 nucleotides line up with TRBD2. The CDR3 totals 14 residues. Germline-derived CDR1 and CDR2 are MNHNY and SVGAGI (reference sequence). V lost 7 bases and J lost 4; bases outside the gene matches: 3. Written as DNA, the CDR3 is TGTGCCAGCACATCTAGCGGGGGCACCGGGGAGCTGTTTTTT. Encoded protein: CASTSSGGTGELFF.

This clone has a single count. The rearrangement joins TRBV29-1 to TRBJ1-2; no clear D. The CDR3 extends over 10 amino acids. V was pared by 3 bases and J by 6 bases, with 5 bases between. Germline CDR1 SQVTM, CDR2 ANQGSEA. The CDR3 here is CSVDQNGYTF. CDR3 DNA: TGCAGCGTTGACCAGAATGGCTACACCTTC.

The chain combines TRBV28 with TRBJ1-3; no reliable D call. CDR1 is MDHEN, CDR2 SYDVKM, per germline. Deletions cut 4 bases from V and 0 bases from J, with 4 bases between. The CDR3 contains 13 residues. The CDR3 reads CASSYSSGNTIYF. CDR3 DNA sequence: TGTGCCAGCAGTTACAGCTCTGGAAACACCATATATTTT.

This rearrangement joins TRBV6-6 to TRBJ1-1; the D is unclear. CDR3 length: 16 amino acids. The germline gives CDR1 MNHNY, CDR2 SVGAGI (reference sequence). V shed 5 bases and J shed 3 bases, with 19 bases lying between them. The DNA of the CDR3 is TGTGCCAGCAGTCTCCTTAAAGGCCTCCGGGACACTGAAGCTTTCTTT. Its translation is CASSLLKGLRDTEAFF.

The chain is built from TRBV5-1 and TRBJ2-7; TRBD2 is a possible D gene (6 bases). Trimming stripped 2 bases from V and 5 bases from J, with 8 bases between. The CDR3 runs 12 residues. Germline CDR1 reads SGHRS; CDR2 reads YFSETQ. The CDR3 loop is CASSFAGNEQYF. The CDR3, as DNA: TGCGCCAGCAGCTTCGCGGGGAACGAGCAGTACTTC.

The J gene is TRBJ2-3, the V gene TRBV6-6, with 9 bases matching TRBD1. V lost 2 bases, J lost 0 bases, and 0 bases stayed unmatched. Germline CDR1 reads MNHNY; CDR2 reads SVGAGI (reference sequence). CDR3 length: 15 amino acids. CDR3 bases: TGTGCCAGCAGTTACGGGACAGGGAGCACAGATACGCAGTATTTT. This encodes CASSYGTGSTDTQYF.

The chain is built from TRBV15 and TRBJ1-2; no firm D call. V lost 5 bases, J lost 1 base, and 5 bases lay in between. The CDR3 spans 12 residues. The germline CDR1 and CDR2 sequences are LNHNV and YYDKDF (reference sequence). CDR3 sequence: CATSQINYGYTF. The CDR3, as DNA: TGTGCCACCAGCCAGATTAACTATGGCTACACCTTC.

V gene TRBV6-5 combines with J gene TRBJ1-2, with D hard to call. The CDR3 loop spans 15 amino acids. V was pared by 1 base and J by 0 bases, with 9 bases between. Germline V gene sequence: CDR1 MNHEY, CDR2 SVGAGI. CDR3 sequence (DNA): TGTGCCAGCAGTTACTTGGGCAGAGCTAACTATGGCTACACCTTC. Protein: CASSYLGRANYGYTF.

This clone showed up just a few times. The rearrangement joins TRBV5-5 to TRBJ2-2; possibly TRBD2 for D (5 bases). The CDR3 totals 16 residues. Germline V CDR1 and CDR2: SGHKS, YYEKEE (reference sequence). The ends were cut back, 3 bases at V and 1 base at J, with 13 bases in the middle. This CDR3 is CASSSWRNLNTGELFF. CDR3 DNA sequence: TGTGCCAGCAGCTCCTGGAGGAACTTGAACACCGGGGAGCTGTTTTTT.

V is TRBV5-4 and J is TRBJ1-2; D remains unclear. The germline gives CDR1 SGHNT, CDR2 YYREEE (reference sequence). The CDR3 loop spans 13 amino acids. V lost 2 bases to trimming and J lost 8 bases, with 13 bases between them. CDR3: CASSFFSSWGYTF. CDR3 sequence (DNA): TGTGCCAGCAGCTTTTTCAGTTCATGGGGCTACACCTTC.

The chain carries TRBV18 and TRBJ1-1; D gene unclear. Trimming cost V 3 bases and J 4 bases, with 9 bases left between them. The CDR3 is 13 residues long. Germline CDR1 and CDR2: KGHSH and LQKENI. CDR3 DNA sequence: TGTGCCAGCTCACCCTCGGCGGGCACTGAAGCTTTCTTT. Translated, it gives CASSPSAGTEAFF.

V usage is TRBV19 and J usage is TRBJ2-2; TRBD1 is a possible D gene (6 bases). This CDR3 has 15 amino acids. Trimming stripped 5 bases from V and 7 bases from J, with 17 bases between. Germline V CDR1 and CDR2: LNHDA, SQIVND (reference sequence). CDR3 sequence: CASSPRTGKGGELFF. The CDR3 nucleotides read TGTGCCAGTAGTCCCCGAACAGGGAAGGGCGGGGAGCTGTTTTTT.

This sequence joins TRBV7-9 and TRBJ1-2; the D is unclear. The V end was cut by 7 bases, the J end by 2 bases, with 14 bases between. Germline V gives CDR1 SEHNR, CDR2 FQNEAQ (reference sequence). The CDR3 length is 14 residues. The CDR3 protein is CASIPRAGNYGYTF. CDR3 nucleotides: TGTGCCAGCATCCCGCGGGCGGGGAACTATGGCTACACCTTC. Complete variable domain (other parts from reference TRBV7-9 and TRBJ1-2): DTGVSQNPRHKITKRGQNVTFRCDPISEHNRLYWYRQTLGQGPEFLTYFQNEAQLEKSRLLSDRFSAERPKGSFSTLEIQRTEQGDSAMYLCASIPRAGNYGYTFGSGTRLTVV.

The chain carries TRBV7-2 and TRBJ1-1; D is uncertain. V was pared by 3 bases and J by 1 base, with 12 bases between. Germline V CDR1 and CDR2: SGHTA, FQGNSA. The CDR3 sequence is 15 residues long. CDR3 amino acids: CASSFYQQWNTEAFF. CDR3 DNA sequence: TGTGCCAGCAGCTTTTACCAACAGTGGAACACTGAAGCTTTCTTT.

The rearrangement uses TRBV2 and TRBJ1-4, with 9 bases aligning to TRBD1. The CDR3 has 15 residues. Germline V gene data show CDR1 as SNHLY and CDR2 as FYNNEI. With V trimmed by 6 bases and J by 8 bases, 10 bases remained unmatched. CDR3 amino acids: CASSRDRVLGEKLFF. The CDR3 bases are TGTGCCAGCAGCCGGGACAGGGTTTTGGGGGAAAAACTGTTTTTT.

The gene calls are TRBV29-1 and TRBJ1-4, with unresolved D. V was pared by 2 bases and J by 7 bases, with 5 bases between. This CDR3 spans 11 amino acids. Looked up from germline, CDR1 is SQVTM and CDR2 is ANQGSEA. The CDR3 nucleotides read TGCAGCGTTGAACAGGTTGAAAAACTGTTTTTT. Protein: CSVEQVEKLFF. Drawing the rest from reference TRBV29-1 and TRBJ1-4, the complete variable domain is SAVISQKPSRDICQRGTSLTIQCQVDSQVTMMFWYRQQPGQSLTLIATANQGSEATYESGFVIDKFPISRPNLTFSTLTVSNMSPEDSSIYLCSVEQVEKLFFGSGTQLSVL.

This chain links TRBV10-3 with TRBJ2-5; unclear D gene. Trimming shortened V by 10 bases and J by 3 bases, and 12 bases separated the two germline ends. The CDR3 is 12 residues long. Germline V gene data show CDR1 as ENHRY and CDR2 as SYGVKD. This chain's CDR3 is CATSHQEETQYF. DNA of the CDR3: TGTGCCACCTCCCACCAGGAAGAGACCCAGTACTTC.

This sequence joins TRBV6-5 and TRBJ2-7; TRBD1 matches 8 bases. CDR1 is MNHEY and CDR2 is SVGAGI in the germline V gene. The J segment lost 6 bases and the V segment lost 5 bases, leaving 9 bases of the junction unmatched. This CDR3 contains 14 residues. The CDR3 DNA follows: TGTGCCAGCAGTGCCCGAGGACAGGGCGGCGAGCAGTACTTC. As protein: CASSARGQGGEQYF.

This sequence joins TRBV19 and TRBJ2-3; TRBD1 aligns across 7 bases. Per germline, CDR1 LNHDA and CDR2 SQIVND (reference sequence). The CDR3 extends over 16 amino acids. V dropped 6 bases and J dropped 2; count of bases not matched to a gene: 11. Written as DNA, the CDR3 is TGTGCCAGTAGACCCCCCCGAGGGGGCCTCACAGATACGCAGTATTTT. Protein: CASRPPRGGLTDTQYF.

The chain links TRBV9 to TRBJ2-3, with D possibly matching TRBD2 (5 bases). The ends were cut back, 0 bases at V and 3 bases at J, with 8 bases in the middle. The CDR3 totals 14 residues. Looked up from germline, CDR1 is SGDLS and CDR2 is YYNGEE. The CDR3 region has the DNA TGTGCCAGCAGCGTAGGGTTAGCGACAGATACGCAGTATTTT. It translates to CASSVGLATDTQYF.

This chain connects TRBV2 to TRBJ2-2, with D maybe TRBD1 (5 bases). The CDR3 sequence is 14 residues long. From germline, CDR1 is SNHLY and CDR2 FYNNEI. V shed 4 bases and J shed 8 bases, with 14 bases lying between them. Written as DNA, the CDR3 is TGTGCCAGCAGTGGAAGGGGTTCGACTGGGGAGCTGTTTTTT. This sequence encodes CASSGRGSTGELFF.

A single count supports this clone. This chain joins TRBV21-1 and TRBJ2-5; the DNA was not used to check the table's D call, TRBD1. TRBV21-1 is labeled a pseudogene. CDR3 length: 16 amino acids. The CDR3 reads CASSKQGRGPRETQYF. CDR3 nucleotides: TGTGCCAGCAGCAAACAGGGGAGAGGACCACGGGAGACCCAGTACTTC.

This clone was found a few times. The chain employs TRBV7-3 and TRBJ2-1, with 7 bases that match TRBD1. Germline V lookup: CDR1 SGHTA, CDR2 FQGTGA. The ends lost 3 bases at V and 5 bases at J; junction bases unmatched: 1. The CDR3 runs 13 residues. CDR3 in DNA: TGTGCCAGCAGCTTGGGACAGAACAATGAGCAGTTCTTC. Amino acid sequence: CASSLGQNNEQFF.